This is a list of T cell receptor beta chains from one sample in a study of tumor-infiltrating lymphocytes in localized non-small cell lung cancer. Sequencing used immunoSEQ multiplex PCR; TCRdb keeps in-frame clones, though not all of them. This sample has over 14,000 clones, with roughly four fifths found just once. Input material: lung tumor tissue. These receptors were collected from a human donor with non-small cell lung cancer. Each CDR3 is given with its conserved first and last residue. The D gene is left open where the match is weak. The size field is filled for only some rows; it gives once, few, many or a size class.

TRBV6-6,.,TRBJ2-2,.,CASMRESGELFF,TGTGCCAGCATGCGAGAATCCGGGGAGCTGTTTTTT
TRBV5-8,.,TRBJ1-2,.,CASSPGTLANYGYTF,TGTGCCAGCAGCCCCGGGACACTAGCTAACTATGGCTACACCTTC
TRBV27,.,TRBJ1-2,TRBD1,CASSFRGALGGYTF,TGTGCCAGCAGTTTCAGGGGGGCCTTGGGGGGCTACACCTTC
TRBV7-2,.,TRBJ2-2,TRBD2,CASCLLAGNTGELFF,TGTGCCAGCTGCCTGCTAGCGGGGAACACCGGGGAGCTGTTTTTT
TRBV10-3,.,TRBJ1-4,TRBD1,CAIGQGGEKLFF,TGTGCCATCGGACAGGGTGGGGAAAAACTGTTTTTT
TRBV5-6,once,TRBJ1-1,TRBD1,CASSSSGGPTEAFF,TGTGCCAGCAGCTCGTCAGGGGGTCCCACTGAAGCTTTCTTT
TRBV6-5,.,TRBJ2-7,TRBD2,CASSSTSGASYEQYF,TGTGCCAGCAGTTCGACTAGCGGAGCTTCCTACGAGCAGTACTTC
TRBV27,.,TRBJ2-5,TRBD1,CASSLFPPGQGARGGETQYF,TGTGCCAGCAGTTTATTCCCACCGGGACAGGGGGCAAGGGGAGGAGAGACCCAGTACTTC
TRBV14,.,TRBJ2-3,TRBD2,CASSYTSGGADTQYF,TGTGCCAGCAGCTACACTAGCGGGGGGGCAGATACGCAGTATTTT
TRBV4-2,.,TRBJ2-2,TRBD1,CASSSWDRNTGELFF,TGTGCCAGCAGCTCATGGGACAGGAACACCGGGGAGCTGTTTTTT
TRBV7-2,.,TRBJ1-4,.,CASSARGGNEKLFF,TGTGCCAGCAGCGCCAGGGGCGGTAATGAAAAACTGTTTTTT
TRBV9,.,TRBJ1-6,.,CASSVELGEYSPLHF,TGTGCCAGCAGCGTAGAACTGGGGGAATATTCACCCCTCCACTTT
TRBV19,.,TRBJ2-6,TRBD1,CASSSTYRRQGPSGANVLTF,TGTGCCAGTAGTAGCACTTATCGGAGACAGGGTCCTTCTGGGGCCAACGTCCTGACTTTC
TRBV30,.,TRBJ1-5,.,CAWSGGGQGNQPQHF,TGTGCCTGGAGTGGGGGGGGCCAGGGCAATCAGCCCCAGCATTTT
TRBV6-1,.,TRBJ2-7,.,CASSEWGYYLPNLAYEQYF,TGTGCCAGCAGTGAATGGGGCTATTACCTTCCCAATTTGGCTTACGAGCAGTACTTC
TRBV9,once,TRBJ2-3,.,CASSVGGRTDTQYF,TGTGCCAGCAGCGTAGGGGGGCGCACAGATACGCAGTATTTT
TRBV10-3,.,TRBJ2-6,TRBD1,CAISPQGTGGTGANVLTF,TGTGCCATCAGTCCTCAAGGGACAGGGGGAACTGGGGCCAACGTCCTGACTTTC
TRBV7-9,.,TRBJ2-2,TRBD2,CASSPGTSGMMNTGELFF,TGTGCCAGCAGCCCAGGGACTAGCGGGATGATGAACACCGGGGAGCTGTTTTTT
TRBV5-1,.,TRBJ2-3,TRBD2,CASSYGTSGADTQYF,TGCGCCAGCAGCTACGGGACTAGCGGAGCGGATACGCAGTATTTT
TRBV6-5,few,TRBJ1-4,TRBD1,CASSRDRGREKLFF,TGTGCCAGCAGCCGGGACAGGGGGCGAGAAAAACTGTTTTTT
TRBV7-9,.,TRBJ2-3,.,CASSLGGNTDTQYF,TGTGCCAGCAGCTTGGGAGGAAACACAGATACGCAGTATTTT
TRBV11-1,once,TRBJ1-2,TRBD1,CASSSTGAGYGYTF,TGTGCCAGCAGCTCAACAGGGGCGGGCTATGGCTACACCTTC
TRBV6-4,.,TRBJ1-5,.,CASTLSAPYNQPQHF,TGTGCCAGCACATTATCCGCACCTTACAATCAGCCCCAGCATTTT
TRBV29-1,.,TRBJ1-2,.,CSVEDDGFSYGYTF,TGCAGCGTTGAAGACGACGGGTTCTCCTATGGCTACACCTTC
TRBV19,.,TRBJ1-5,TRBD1,CASSAVSRTGSYSNQPQHF,TGTGCCAGTAGCGCAGTATCGAGGACAGGCTCGTATAGCAATCAGCCCCAGCATTTT
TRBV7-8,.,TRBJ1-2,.,CASSFNAGDGYTF,TGTGCCAGCAGCTTCAATGCTGGGGATGGCTACACCTTC
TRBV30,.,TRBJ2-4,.,CAWSPERLNIQYF,TGTGCCTGGAGTCCCGAGCGTTTAAACATTCAGTACTTC
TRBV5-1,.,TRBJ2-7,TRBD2,CASSLGTSGSSYEQYF,TGCGCCAGCAGCCTGGGGACTAGCGGGAGCTCCTACGAGCAGTACTTC
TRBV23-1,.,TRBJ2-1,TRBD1,CASSPAGQGYNEQFF,TGCGCCAGCAGCCCGGCCGGACAGGGTTACAATGAGCAGTTCTTC
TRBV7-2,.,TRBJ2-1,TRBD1,CASSTIPQGNVEQFF,TGTGCCAGCAGCACTATACCACAGGGGAACGTTGAGCAGTTCTTC
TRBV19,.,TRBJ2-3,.,CASSDADTQYF,TGTGCCAGTAGTGACGCAGATACGCAGTATTTT
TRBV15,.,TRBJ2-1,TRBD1,CATARGDRAFNEQFF,TGTGCCACCGCTCGGGGGGACAGGGCGTTCAATGAGCAGTTCTTC
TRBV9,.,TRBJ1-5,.,CASSVDGGWGQPQHF,TGTGCCAGCAGCGTAGACGGGGGATGGGGTCAGCCCCAGCATTTT
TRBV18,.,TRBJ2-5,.,CASSLSQETQYF,TGTGCCAGCTCCCTATCTCAAGAGACCCAGTACTTC
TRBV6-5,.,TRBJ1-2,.,CASTSSLNYGYTF,TGTGCCAGCACATCTTCCCTGAACTATGGCTACACCTTC
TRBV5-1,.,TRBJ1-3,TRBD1,CASSPDRAAGNTIYF,TGCGCCAGCAGCCCAGACAGGGCGGCTGGAAACACCATATATTTT
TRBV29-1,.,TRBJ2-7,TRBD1,CSVDSGQVSDEQYF,TGCAGCGTTGATTCGGGACAGGTTTCGGACGAGCAGTACTTC
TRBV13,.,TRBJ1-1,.,CASSLQGMTTEAFF,TGTGCCAGCAGCCTTCAGGGGATGACGACTGAAGCTTTCTTT
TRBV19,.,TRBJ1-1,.,CASAILGASNTEAFF,TGTGCCAGTGCTATCCTGGGGGCTTCGAACACTGAAGCTTTCTTT
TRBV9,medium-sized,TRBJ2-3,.,CASSLHSRPPDTQYF,TGTGCCAGCAGCCTTCACAGCCGGCCGCCAGATACGCAGTATTTT
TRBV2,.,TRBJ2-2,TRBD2,CASSEGLAGAGELFF,TGTGCCAGCAGTGAAGGCCTAGCGGGAGCCGGGGAGCTGTTTTTT
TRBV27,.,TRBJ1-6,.,CASSSTRVWVSPLHF,TGTGCCAGCAGTTCAACCAGGGTCTGGGTTTCACCCCTCCACTTT
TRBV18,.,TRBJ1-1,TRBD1,CASSPDRANTEAFF,TGTGCCAGCTCACCAGACAGGGCGAACACTGAAGCTTTCTTT
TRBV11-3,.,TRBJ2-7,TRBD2,CASSFPAGGYEQYF,TGTGCCAGCAGCTTCCCAGCGGGAGGATACGAGCAGTACTTC
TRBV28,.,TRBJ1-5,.,CASSRPNRNQPQHF,TGTGCCAGCAGTAGACCGAATCGCAATCAGCCCCAGCATTTT
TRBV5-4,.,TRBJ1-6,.,CASSLNGVSPLHF,TGTGCCAGCAGCTTAAACGGGGTTTCACCCCTCCACTTT
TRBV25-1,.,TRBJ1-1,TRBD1,CASRVSGQGTEAFF,TGTGCCAGCAGAGTATCCGGACAGGGCACTGAAGCTTTCTTT
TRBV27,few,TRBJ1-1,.,CASRKLNTEAFF,TGTGCCAGCAGGAAATTGAACACTGAAGCTTTCTTT
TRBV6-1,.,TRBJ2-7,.,CASSEVLEQISYEQYF,TGTGCCAGCAGTGAAGTACTGGAACAGATCTCCTACGAGCAGTACTTC
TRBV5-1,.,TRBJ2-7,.,CASSRTTAYEQYF,TGCGCCAGCAGTCGAACGACCGCCTACGAGCAGTACTTC
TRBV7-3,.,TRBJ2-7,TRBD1,CASSLTGGLYEQYF,TGTGCCAGCAGCTTGACAGGGGGTCTCTACGAGCAGTACTTC
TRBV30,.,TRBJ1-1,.,CAWSPHFMNTEAFF,TGTGCCTGGAGCCCCCATTTCATGAACACTGAAGCTTTCTTT
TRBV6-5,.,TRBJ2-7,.,CASSPVSGLYEQYF,TGTGCCAGCAGCCCGGTATCCGGACTCTACGAGCAGTACTTC
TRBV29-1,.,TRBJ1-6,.,CSVVGGAGSPLHF,TGCAGCGTTGTAGGGGGGGCGGGTTCACCCCTCCACTTT
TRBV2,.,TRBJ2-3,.,CASSERPSRGGLADTQYF,TGTGCCAGCAGTGAACGCCCCAGTAGGGGGGGGCTCGCAGATACGCAGTATTTT
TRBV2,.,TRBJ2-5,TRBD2,CASSDPGAGGETQYF,TGTGCCAGCAGCGATCCGGGAGCGGGGGGGGAGACCCAGTACTTC
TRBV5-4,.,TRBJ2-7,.,CASSYRGEAYEQYF,TGTGCCAGCAGCTACCGGGGAGAAGCCTACGAGCAGTACTTC
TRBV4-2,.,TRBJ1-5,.,CASSRNTGKGQPQHF,TGTGCCAGCAGCCGGAATACAGGGAAAGGGCAGCCCCAGCATTTT
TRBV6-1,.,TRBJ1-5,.,CASSLGLSNQPQHF,TGTGCCAGCAGTCTTGGCCTTAGCAATCAGCCCCAGCATTTT